The sequence of this TCR beta chain was determined in a study of OX40 agonist ivuxolimab in advanced cancers. Study-wide points: Clonal expansion in partial responders at 0.1-3.0 mg/kg ranked among the lowest. CD8+ T cells (on average) carried more expanded clones than CD4+ T cells.

On cycle 4 day 1 and cycle 7 day 1, as well as at baseline, blood was sampled. V lost 1 base, J lost 4 bases, and 8 bases lay in between. Germline CDR1 is SGHDT and CDR2 is YYEEEE. This CDR3 is built from 13 residues. The data were produced by immunoSEQ multiplex PCR, yet TCRdb's version contains in-frame clones alone and is incomplete. The sample includes some 69,000 clones, 85% to 90% seen only once; the top ten take 2.5% to 3%. With regard to this clone: Its antigen is as yet unknown.

The rearrangement joins TRBV5-6 to TRBJ2-5; weak D call: TRBD2 (5 bases). The sample was CD4+ or CD8+ T cells sorted from blood, taken in a trial of the OX40 agonist ivuxolimab. The sequence was obtained from an adult with an advanced solid tumor such as melanoma, head and neck, liver or kidney cancer. The CDR3 DNA follows: TGTGCCAGCAGCTTGCCGGGAAGAGAGACCCAGTACTTC. This codes for CASSLPGRETQYF.